One and the same sample provided the 5 T cell receptor beta chains below, sequenced in a study of early T cells in non-severe SARS-CoV-2 infection. MiXCR, run by TCRdb on the 5' RACE reads, gives a single entry per CDR3 protein. Here the sample spans more than 20,000 distinct CDR3 sequences, about 4.3% being singletons. Specimen: whole blood. These receptors came from an adult who was a healthcare worker with PCR-confirmed SARS-CoV-2 infection or an uninfected control (not recorded which).

In its sample, this clonotype was seen many times. This rearrangement joins TRBV20-1 to TRBJ1-6; 8 nucleotides line up with TRBD1. CDR1 is DFQATT and CDR2 is SNEGSKA in the germline V gene (reference sequence). This CDR3 comprises 13 residues. With V trimmed by 6 bases and J by 10 bases, 8 bases remained unmatched. The CDR3 region is CSAATGVSSPLHF. CDR3 DNA: TGCAGTGCGGCGACAGGGGTATCGTCACCCCTCCACTTT.

This clonotype has a count of ten or more. The V call is TRBV6-5, the J call TRBJ1-2; D not resolved. The germline gives CDR1 MNHEY, CDR2 SVGAGI. Trimming shortened V by 0 bases and J by 6 bases, and 11 bases separated the two germline ends. This CDR3 contains 14 residues. CDR3 loop: CASSYSTLLHGYTF. The DNA for the CDR3 is TGTGCCAGCAGTTACTCGACGCTCCTCCATGGCTACACCTTC.

This clonotype was recorded at least ten times. V is TRBV7-9 and J is TRBJ2-6; D gene unclear. CDR3 length: 12 residues. V was pared by 2 bases and J by 6 bases, with 2 bases between. CDR1 and CDR2 (germline): SEHNR, FQNEAQ (reference sequence). This CDR3 reads CASSLLANVLTF. DNA for the CDR3: TGTGCCAGCAGCTTATTGGCCAACGTCCTGACTTTC. Filled out from reference TRBV7-9 and TRBJ2-6, the complete variable domain reads DTGVSQNPRHKITKRGQNVTFRCDPISEHNRLYWYRQTLGQGPEFLTYFQNEAQLEKSRLLSDRFSAERPKGSFSTLEIQRTEQGDSAMYLCASSLLANVLTFGAGSRLTVL.

This clonotype was counted a few times. The chain carries TRBV4-2 and TRBJ1-1; no clear D. CDR1 and CDR2 (germline): LGHNA, YNFKEQ. CDR3 length equals 11 residues. V was pared by 7 bases and J by 6 bases, with 9 bases between. The CDR3 protein is CASIHSAEAFF. In DNA form, the CDR3 reads TGTGCCAGCATACATTCCGCTGAAGCTTTCTTT.

Ten or more counts support this clonotype. The chain combines TRBV11-2 with TRBJ2-5, with 11 bases matching TRBD1. Per germline, CDR1 SGHAT and CDR2 FQNNGV. The CDR3 has 14 amino acids. V shed 0 bases, J shed 10 bases, and the junction held 4 bases outside the gene matches. The CDR3 region has the DNA TGTGCCAGCAGCTTAGATAAGGGGACAGGGGGCCAGTACTTC. This gives the protein CASSLDKGTGGQYF.